The entry below describes one T cell receptor (beta chain). What antigen it recognizes has not been identified. No base-level quality is on record; no much larger clone is a single base apart. The sample comes from a study of blood T cell repertoires in COVID-19 (TCRdb year 2020). About the investigation overall: Collaborator samples came from the United States, Italy and Spain and covered acute and convalescent phases of COVID-19. The repertoires were released in a freely available public database intended as a resource for research on the immune response to SARS-CoV-2. The dataset comprised deeply sampled blood TCRbeta repertoires from subjects exposed to, actively infected with, or recovered from COVID-19. Nearly every sample came with metadata listing a de-identified subject ID, COVID-19 status, age in years and sex. Where HLA class I and class II types were available, the types were taken from metadata supplied by the sample provider, not from assay-based typing. The samples were drawn from two sources: the first 160 participants of the ongoing ImmuneRACE study, and 950 to 1,500 subjects contributed by 6 global collaborators. The material from the prospective study consisted of cDNA or gDNA derived from T cells, B-cell-depleted T cells, or PBMCs.

TCRbeta CDR3 regions were amplified from genomic DNA using the immunoSEQ Assay, a bias-controlled multiplex PCR. On the authors' methods: The number of nucleated cells in each sample was estimated from the amplification of reference gene primers within the assay. Sequence reads were collapsed and filtered to measure the absolute abundance of every unique TCRbeta CDR3 rearrangement. For each sample, productive Simpson clonality was calculated as the square root of Simpson's diversity index across productive rearrangements. The table was pulled from immuneACCESS by TCRdb, which kept in-frame rearrangements only. Such tables lose some clones; where checked, under half of the loss comes from unresolved V genes, and the rest has no known cause. V and J calls and clone size are copied from that table; D and trimming were computed from the DNA. A total of roughly 140,000 clones appear in this sample, 85% to 90% of them only once. Around 3.3% of the sample goes to the ten largest clones.

Each collaborating institution followed its own protocols to collect whole blood in K2EDTA tubes. For TCRbeta analysis, collaborators shipped samples in one of three forms: frozen whole blood, isolated PBMCs, or DNA extracted from either of those sample types. Looking up the germline V gene (reference sequence) yields CDR1 SEHNR and CDR2 FQNEAQ. The germline V end is reduced by 6 bases and the J end by 5 bases; junction bases left unmatched: 11. From its cysteine to its phenylalanine, the CDR3 spans 15 amino acids. Of all the DNA, just the CDR3 is kept, 45 bases in frame from base 1. Points the paper makes about the study in general: The amount of clinical and demographic metadata varied by source and participant and was provided uncurated.

Recombination linked TRBV7-9 to TRBJ1-2; TRBD1 fits 8 bases in the junction. The specimen was peripheral blood. This TCR was sampled from a woman in her sixties with active COVID-19. The nucleotides are TGTGCCAGCAGTTCAGGGGGCGCCTTCCGATATGGCTACACCTTC. The encoded protein is CASSSGGAFRYGYTF.